This T cell receptor (beta chain) was recovered during a study of Graves' ophthalmopathy and Graves' hyperthyroidism. RNA transcripts were the template, and TCR beta CDR3 regions were amplified from them. HTBI primers primed a first-round RT-PCR, and a second-round multiplex PCR followed. TCRdb reanalysed the multiplex PCR reads using MiXCR and keeps one entry per CDR3 protein. The sample has around 400,000 distinct CDR3 sequences; around 18% are singletons. This CDR3 is 15 amino acids long. V trimming: 6 bases; J trimming: 4 bases; junction bases outside the gene matches: 11. The V gene's germline CDR1 is SNHLY and CDR2 FYNNEI.

The clonotype comes from a woman younger than 30 with Graves' ophthalmopathy. The source material was peripheral blood. The chain combines TRBV2 with TRBJ2-5, with TRBD1 matching over 7 bases. The CDR3 bases are TGTGCCAGCAGCCACGACAGGGTGGTAGTAGAGACCCAGTACTTC. Protein: CASSHDRVVVETQYF.